The clone carrying this TCR beta chain was counted once. The antigen is not known. This specimen belongs to a study of a mutant IDH1 vaccine in newly diagnosed glioma. Study summary: The sex distribution of treated patients was around 60% male and about 38% female, with a mean age of around 43 years. The earlier regimen, radiotherapy, temozolomide, or both, was most often both.

Sequencing used immunoSEQ multiplex PCR; TCRdb keeps in-frame clones, though not all of them. The table lists tens of thousands of clones, approximately 85% of them singletons. Germline-derived CDR1 and CDR2 are MNHNY and SVGAGI (reference sequence). There are 11 residues in the CDR3. V lost 7 bases and J 6 bases, leaving 7 bases between the germline ends. The time point was: week 23, last vaccination. Vaccination comprised doses that each held 300 ug of mutant IDH1 20-mer peptide, plus topical imiquimod. The TCR was taken from a woman aged 50 to 60 with glioma. This chain uses TRBV6-6 with TRBJ2-1; D is unresolved. This specimen was PBMCs, taken from a glioma patient whose treatment included an IDH1 peptide vaccine. The CDR3 bases are TGTGCCAGCACCTTGGGCAATGAGCAGTTCTTC. Amino acid sequence: CASTLGNEQFF.